This T cell receptor beta chain came from a study of T cell responses to AZD1222 COVID-19 vaccine (dated by TCRdb to about 2021). As for the study more broadly: A total of 230 to 250 trial participants underwent TCR sequencing, of whom about 210 received two doses of AZD1222 and roughly 25 received two doses of the MenACWY control vaccine. Trial participants were enrolled into age subgroups of 18-55, 56-69 and 70-plus years, which contained around 140, 26 and 57 TCR-sequenced participants, respectively.

The junction shows trimming of 6 bases on V and 7 bases on J, plus 15 bases between the germline ends. From cysteine to phenylalanine, the CDR3 is 13 amino acids long. This entry keeps only the CDR3 DNA: 39 bases, framed from base 1. The germline V gene gives CDR1 as MNHEY and CDR2 as SVGAGI. This clone has only one observation. Its antigen is currently not known. No quality values exist for individual bases; no much larger clone is one base distant. The time point label here, explained by the study, means: about 28 days (+/-7) after the second vaccine dose. In light of the paper, this sample's treatment or condition label describes: meningococcal conjugate vaccine given as trial control. The vaccinee samples were drawn from two UK trials, COV001 and COV002, one of which was a single-blind randomized controlled phase 2/3 trial testing AZD1222 (ChAdOx1 nCoV-19) in healthy adults. For TCRbeta chain sequencing, PBMC samples were collected from trial participants at day 0 and at day 28 after the second dose.

Overall results and qualifications from the work: Only five or six AZD1222 recipients were SARS-CoV-2 seropositive at baseline, limiting conclusions about previously exposed vaccinees. Participants were mostly white British, with more females than males. The authors suggested clonal diversity may have been underestimated. In the small 56-69-year group, the increase in depth fell short of significance, most likely because of low power. Epitopes outside the regions mutated in the B.1.351 and B.1.1.7 variants were reportedly recognized by nearly half of the unique spike-specific TCRs. After two AZD1222 doses, spike-specific TCR breadth and depth were significantly higher than at day 0 and than in MenACWY recipients. CD4 TCRs associated with the vaccine covered the entire spike protein, and the dominant responses were in regions 160-218 and 743-854. Because no samples from the day 14 peak response were available, repertoires could be characterized only after the peak T cell response.

The CDR3 regions of human TCRbeta chains were analyzed by immunosequencing. In the original analysis: TCRs in the repertoires were matched against a reference library of SARS-CoV-2-specific TCRs that had been generated with the MIRA antigen-specificity platform. Breadth was defined as the fraction of unique TCRs that were SARS-CoV-2-associated, and depth was defined as the fraction of total T cells that were SARS-CoV-2-associated. Using the MIRA data, each spike-specific TCR was mapped to the spike region that the TCR reacts to and placed in a CD4 or CD8 class. Log10-transformed breadth and depth values were compared by one-way ANOVA with Sidak's multiple comparisons tests. TCRdb obtained this table from immuneACCESS and retained in-frame rearrangements with V and J assigned. These tables miss some clones; where compared with another copy, unresolved V genes account for less than half of the shortfall, and the remainder is unexplained. V, J and clone size are those of that table, while D and trimming were read from the DNA. The sample profile shows 130,000 or so clones; roughly nine tenths of them were found once. Of the sample, 7% to 9% is held by the ten largest clones.

The V and J genes are TRBV6-5 and TRBJ1-2; TRBD1 is a weak D gene call, 6 bases matching. This sequence originates from an adult who received the MenACWY meningococcal vaccine as a control. The sample consisted of peripheral blood, taken 28 days after the second dose of the MenACWY control vaccine. The bases are TGTGCCAGCAGCCTGGCATCGGGGGCTGGCTACACCTTC. Translated, it reads CASSLASGAGYTF.